This T cell receptor beta chain was observed in a study of beta chain features in type 1 diabetes. Study-level results: Shorter TCRB CDR3s, moderately but significantly so, marked every one of the four CD4+ subsets in Type 1 diabetes patients.

CD4+ naive, central memory, regulatory and stem cell-like memory subsets were isolated by sorting on CD45RO/CCR7/CD25/CD127/CD95/CD27. V was shortened by 5 bases and J by 7 bases, with 8 bases between the two germline ends. There are 12 residues in the CDR3. Germline values: CDR1 SGHTA, CDR2 FQGNSA. Of the isolated RNA, all was reverse transcribed, and so the sequenced material was expressed TCRB transcripts. The assay was immunoSEQ multiplex PCR, and TCRdb's table has in-frame clones only and misses some. The sample includes approximately 150,000 clones, roughly 60% of them seen just once. Of note for this clone: No antigen is known for it.

This TCR was recovered from a man aged 25 to 45 with type 1 diabetes. The sequenced material came from naive CD4+ T cells from blood. The J gene is TRBJ2-2, the V gene TRBV7-2; no reliable D call. In DNA, the CDR3 is TGTGCCAGCAGCCCTTACGGCGGGGAGCTGTTTTTT. Residues: CASSPYGGELFF.